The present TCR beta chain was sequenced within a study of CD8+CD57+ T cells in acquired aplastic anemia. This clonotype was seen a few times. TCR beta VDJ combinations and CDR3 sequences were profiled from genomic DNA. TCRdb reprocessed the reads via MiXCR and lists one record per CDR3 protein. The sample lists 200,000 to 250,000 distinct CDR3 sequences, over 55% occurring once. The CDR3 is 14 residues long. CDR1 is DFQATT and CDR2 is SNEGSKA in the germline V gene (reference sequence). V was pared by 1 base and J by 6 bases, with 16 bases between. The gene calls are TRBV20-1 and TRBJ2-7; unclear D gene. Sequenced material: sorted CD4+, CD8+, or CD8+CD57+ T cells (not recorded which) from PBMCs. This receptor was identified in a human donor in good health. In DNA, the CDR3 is TGCAGTGCTAGAGCGGGCCCTCCCGTGGTCGAGCAGTACTTC. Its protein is CSARAGPPVVEQYF.